These T cell receptor beta chains were read from a single sample in a study of blood T cell repertoires in COVID-19. Profiling relied on immunoSEQ multiplex PCR, and the TCRdb table lists in-frame clones only, not all of them. The sample consists of a few hundred thousand clones, 85% of them appearing once. Specimen: peripheral blood. The receptors here all came from a woman younger than 35 with acute or convalescent COVID-19. CDR3s include the opening cysteine and the closing phenylalanine or tryptophan. Fields, in order: J gene, D gene, clone size, V gene, CDR3 protein, CDR3 DNA. The D gene is left open where the match is weak. Rows give clone size only sometimes, using once, few, many, or a class for an expanded clone.

j_call: TRBJ2-2; d_call: TRBD2; clone_size: -; v_call: TRBV29-1; cdr3_aa: CSCLTSGGPNTGELFF; cdr3_nt: TGCAGCTGTCTTACTAGCGGGGGGCCGAACACCGGGGAGCTGTTTTTT
j_call: TRBJ1-5; d_call: -; clone_size: many; v_call: TRBV24-1; cdr3_aa: CATSDLGTGGRMGNQPQHF; cdr3_nt: TGTGCCACCAGTGATTTGGGGACGGGGGGGAGGATGGGCAATCAGCCCCAGCATTTT
j_call: TRBJ2-4; d_call: -; clone_size: -; v_call: TRBV7-9; cdr3_aa: CASSSGGVNIQYF; cdr3_nt: TGTGCCAGCAGCTCGGGCGGGGTGAACATTCAGTACTTC
j_call: TRBJ1-2; d_call: -; clone_size: -; v_call: TRBV6-5; cdr3_aa: CASSYGGPGYGYTF; cdr3_nt: TGTGCCAGCAGTTACGGAGGGCCCGGCTATGGCTACACCTTC
j_call: TRBJ2-5; d_call: TRBD1; clone_size: -; v_call: TRBV5-6; cdr3_aa: CASTPPGQGKEETQYF; cdr3_nt: TGTGCCAGCACCCCCCCTGGACAGGGGAAAGAAGAGACCCAGTACTTC
j_call: TRBJ1-1; d_call: -; clone_size: -; v_call: TRBV7-9; cdr3_aa: CASSLQNTEAFF; cdr3_nt: TGTGCCAGCAGCTTACAGAACACTGAAGCTTTCTTT
j_call: TRBJ1-2; d_call: TRBD1; clone_size: -; v_call: TRBV3-1/TRBV3-2; cdr3_aa: CASSQEYRGYGYTF; cdr3_nt: TGTGCCAGCAGCCAAGAATACAGGGGCTATGGCTACACCTTC
j_call: TRBJ2-2; d_call: -; clone_size: -; v_call: TRBV4-2; cdr3_aa: CASSPRDTNTGELFF; cdr3_nt: TGTGCCAGCAGCCCACGGGACACTAACACCGGGGAGCTGTTTTTT
j_call: TRBJ1-2; d_call: -; clone_size: -; v_call: TRBV5-1; cdr3_aa: CASRGGNYTF; cdr3_nt: TGCGCCAGCAGAGGGGGTAACTACACCTTC
j_call: TRBJ2-1; d_call: -; clone_size: once; v_call: TRBV6-1; cdr3_aa: CASSEAKHRVAEQFF; cdr3_nt: TGTGCCAGCAGTGAAGCGAAGCACAGGGTTGCTGAGCAGTTCTTC
j_call: TRBJ2-4; d_call: TRBD1; clone_size: -; v_call: TRBV6-5; cdr3_aa: CASSSQGARGIQYF; cdr3_nt: TGTGCCAGCAGCTCACAGGGGGCGCGCGGCATTCAGTACTTC
j_call: TRBJ1-1; d_call: TRBD1; clone_size: -; v_call: TRBV7-9; cdr3_aa: CASITGAGGAFF; cdr3_nt: TGTGCCAGCATCACCGGGGCAGGGGGAGCTTTCTTT
j_call: TRBJ2-1; d_call: TRBD1; clone_size: once; v_call: TRBV19; cdr3_aa: CASSYIPTGGVYNEQFF; cdr3_nt: TGTGCCAGTAGTTACATCCCGACAGGGGGGGTTTACAATGAGCAGTTCTTC
j_call: TRBJ2-1; d_call: -; clone_size: -; v_call: TRBV28; cdr3_aa: CASSFLEGRINEQFF; cdr3_nt: TGTGCCAGCAGTTTTCTGGAGGGGAGAATCAATGAGCAGTTCTTC
j_call: TRBJ2-5; d_call: -; clone_size: -; v_call: TRBV6-2/TRBV6-3; cdr3_aa: CASSYSDSLEGETQYF; cdr3_nt: TGTGCCAGCAGTTACTCGGACTCGCTCGAGGGAGAGACCCAGTACTTC
j_call: TRBJ2-1; d_call: TRBD2; clone_size: once; v_call: TRBV28; cdr3_aa: CASSLATSGSYNEQFF; cdr3_nt: TGTGCCAGCAGTTTGGCGACTAGCGGGAGTTACAATGAGCAGTTCTTC
j_call: TRBJ2-6; d_call: -; clone_size: once; v_call: TRBV28; cdr3_aa: CASSLYTSGANVLTF; cdr3_nt: TGTGCCAGCAGTTTATATACTTCTGGGGCCAACGTCCTGACTTTC
j_call: TRBJ1-5; d_call: TRBD1; clone_size: few; v_call: TRBV5-1; cdr3_aa: CASSLGTGGDQPQHF; cdr3_nt: TGCGCCAGCAGCTTGGGGACAGGGGGCGATCAGCCCCAGCATTTT
j_call: TRBJ1-3; d_call: -; clone_size: once; v_call: TRBV6-1; cdr3_aa: CASSEFSYSSGNTIYF; cdr3_nt: TGTGCCAGCAGTGAATTCTCTTACAGCTCTGGAAACACCATATATTTT
j_call: TRBJ2-7; d_call: -; clone_size: once; v_call: TRBV6-5; cdr3_aa: CASSYREMSEQYF; cdr3_nt: TGTGCCAGCAGTTACAGGGAGATGAGCGAGCAGTACTTC
j_call: TRBJ2-7; d_call: TRBD2; clone_size: few; v_call: TRBV5-5; cdr3_aa: CASNSIPGLTSSYEQYF; cdr3_nt: TGTGCCAGCAACTCTATACCGGGACTAACTAGCTCCTACGAGCAGTACTTC
j_call: TRBJ1-3; d_call: -; clone_size: -; v_call: TRBV18; cdr3_aa: CASSPPDSSGNTIYF; cdr3_nt: TGTGCCAGCTCACCGCCCGACAGCTCCGGAAACACCATATATTTT
j_call: TRBJ2-3; d_call: TRBD1; clone_size: -; v_call: TRBV19; cdr3_aa: CASSMGTGRTDTQYF; cdr3_nt: TGTGCCAGTAGTATGGGGACAGGTCGCACAGATACGCAGTATTTT
j_call: TRBJ1-2; d_call: -; clone_size: -; v_call: TRBV10-3; cdr3_aa: CAISEGLIDGGHYGYTF; cdr3_nt: TGTGCCATCAGTGAGGGGTTGATTGACGGGGGGCACTATGGCTACACCTTC
j_call: TRBJ1-2; d_call: -; clone_size: -; v_call: TRBV20-1; cdr3_aa: CSASPTNYGYTF; cdr3_nt: TGCAGTGCTAGTCCAACTAACTATGGCTACACCTTC
j_call: TRBJ1-3; d_call: -; clone_size: -; v_call: TRBV18; cdr3_aa: CASSPNPGSGNTIYF; cdr3_nt: TGTGCCAGCTCACCAAACCCCGGGTCTGGAAACACCATATATTTT
j_call: TRBJ2-3; d_call: TRBD2; clone_size: few; v_call: TRBV11-2; cdr3_aa: CASSSIAGFSTDTQYF; cdr3_nt: TGTGCCAGCAGCTCTATAGCGGGATTCAGCACAGATACGCAGTATTTT
j_call: TRBJ1-3; d_call: -; clone_size: once; v_call: TRBV3-1/TRBV3-2; cdr3_aa: CASSQRFGWAGNTIYF; cdr3_nt: TGTGCCAGCAGCCAGAGATTTGGGTGGGCCGGAAACACCATATATTTT
j_call: TRBJ2-5; d_call: TRBD1; clone_size: few; v_call: TRBV11-2; cdr3_aa: CASSYNRGKETQYF; cdr3_nt: TGTGCCAGCAGCTATAACAGGGGGAAAGAGACCCAGTACTTC
j_call: TRBJ2-7; d_call: TRBD1; clone_size: -; v_call: TRBV28; cdr3_aa: CASSKHSQGNEQYF; cdr3_nt: TGTGCCAGCAGTAAACATTCACAGGGGAACGAGCAGTACTTC
j_call: TRBJ1-4; d_call: -; clone_size: -; v_call: TRBV15; cdr3_aa: CATQGGDNEKLFF; cdr3_nt: TGTGCCACCCAGGGTGGGGATAATGAAAAACTGTTTTTT
j_call: TRBJ2-2; d_call: TRBD2; clone_size: few; v_call: TRBV18; cdr3_aa: CASSPGLAGNTGELFF; cdr3_nt: TGTGCCAGCTCACCGGGACTAGCGGGGAACACCGGGGAGCTGTTTTTT
j_call: TRBJ1-2; d_call: -; clone_size: -; v_call: TRBV28; cdr3_aa: CASSTTGVRSYTF; cdr3_nt: TGTGCCAGCAGTACCACAGGAGTTCGCAGCTACACCTTC
j_call: TRBJ1-5; d_call: -; clone_size: -; v_call: TRBV9; cdr3_aa: CASSVYEGQPQHF; cdr3_nt: TGTGCCAGCAGCGTTTATGAGGGTCAGCCCCAGCATTTT
j_call: TRBJ1-6; d_call: -; clone_size: -; v_call: TRBV25-1; cdr3_aa: CASSERPSAYNSPLHF; cdr3_nt: TGTGCCAGCAGTGAGAGGCCTTCTGCCTATAATTCACCCCTCCACTTT
j_call: TRBJ2-3; d_call: TRBD2; clone_size: -; v_call: TRBV7-9; cdr3_aa: CASRGTSGGLTDTQYF; cdr3_nt: TGTGCCAGCAGGGGGACTAGCGGGGGGCTCACAGATACGCAGTATTTT
j_call: TRBJ1-2; d_call: TRBD1; clone_size: -; v_call: TRBV6-5; cdr3_aa: CASTSQGTGNYGYTF; cdr3_nt: TGTGCCAGCACCTCACAAGGGACAGGGAACTATGGCTACACCTTC
j_call: TRBJ2-7; d_call: -; clone_size: -; v_call: TRBV10-3; cdr3_aa: CAISPLSYEQYF; cdr3_nt: TGTGCCATCAGTCCCCTATCCTACGAGCAGTACTTC
j_call: TRBJ1-4; d_call: -; clone_size: -; v_call: TRBV9; cdr3_aa: CASSVGWTDDEKLFF; cdr3_nt: TGTGCCAGCAGCGTAGGGTGGACAGACGATGAAAAACTGTTTTTT
j_call: TRBJ2-7; d_call: -; clone_size: -; v_call: TRBV11-1; cdr3_aa: CASSLGADSYEQYF; cdr3_nt: TGTGCCAGCAGCTTGGGGGCCGACTCCTACGAGCAGTACTTC
j_call: TRBJ2-3; d_call: -; clone_size: once; v_call: TRBV24-1; cdr3_aa: CATRAHGAADTQYF; cdr3_nt: TGTGCCACCAGGGCCCATGGGGCAGCAGATACGCAGTATTTT
j_call: TRBJ2-7; d_call: -; clone_size: few; v_call: TRBV6-5; cdr3_aa: CASSPRGEGPEQYF; cdr3_nt: TGTGCCAGCAGTCCCAGGGGTGAGGGTCCCGAGCAGTACTTC
j_call: TRBJ1-2; d_call: -; clone_size: -; v_call: TRBV6-5; cdr3_aa: CASKKDSNYGYTF; cdr3_nt: TGTGCCAGCAAGAAAGACAGTAACTATGGCTACACCTTC
j_call: TRBJ2-2; d_call: TRBD1; clone_size: -; v_call: TRBV24-1; cdr3_aa: CATSDSGTGGYRELFF; cdr3_nt: TGTGCCACCAGTGATTCCGGGACAGGGGGCTACCGGGAGCTGTTTTTT
j_call: TRBJ2-1; d_call: TRBD2; clone_size: once; v_call: TRBV24-1; cdr3_aa: CATSDASAQGGLAGEQFF; cdr3_nt: TGTGCCACCAGTGATGCCAGCGCACAGGGGGGACTAGCGGGAGAGCAGTTCTTC
j_call: TRBJ1-1; d_call: -; clone_size: -; v_call: TRBV6-5; cdr3_aa: CASSYGENTEAFF; cdr3_nt: TGTGCCAGCAGTTACGGAGAGAACACTGAAGCTTTCTTT
j_call: TRBJ1-1; d_call: TRBD1; clone_size: -; v_call: TRBV6-5; cdr3_aa: CAILQWTGVTEAFF; cdr3_nt: TGTGCCATCCTACAGTGGACAGGGGTGACTGAAGCTTTCTTT
j_call: TRBJ1-6; d_call: -; clone_size: -; v_call: TRBV28; cdr3_aa: CASSLIRRGTYNSPLHF; cdr3_nt: TGTGCCAGCAGTTTAATTCGCAGGGGAACCTATAATTCACCCCTCCACTTT
j_call: TRBJ1-1; d_call: TRBD1; clone_size: -; v_call: TRBV5-1; cdr3_aa: CASRDRRDTEAFF; cdr3_nt: TGCGCCAGCCGGGACAGACGGGACACTGAAGCTTTCTTT
j_call: TRBJ2-7; d_call: -; clone_size: -; v_call: TRBV13; cdr3_aa: CASSLLSEDSYEQYF; cdr3_nt: TGTGCCAGCAGCTTATTAAGTGAGGATAGTTACGAGCAGTACTTC
j_call: TRBJ2-3; d_call: TRBD2; clone_size: -; v_call: TRBV27; cdr3_aa: CASSSLPPSGTVTDTQYF; cdr3_nt: TGTGCCAGCAGCTCTCTACCTCCGAGCGGGACCGTCACAGATACGCAGTATTTT
j_call: TRBJ1-2; d_call: -; clone_size: -; v_call: TRBV20-1; cdr3_aa: CSAPENYGYTF; cdr3_nt: TGCAGTGCACCTGAGAACTATGGCTACACCTTC
j_call: TRBJ2-7; d_call: TRBD2; clone_size: -; v_call: TRBV12-3/TRBV12-4; cdr3_aa: CASSRGTSGGFLF; cdr3_nt: TGTGCCAGCAGCCGCGGGACTAGCGGGGGTTTTTTATTC
j_call: TRBJ2-5; d_call: TRBD1; clone_size: -; v_call: TRBV4-1; cdr3_aa: CASSQTGDQETQYF; cdr3_nt: TGCGCCAGCAGCCAAACAGGGGACCAAGAGACCCAGTACTTC
j_call: TRBJ2-1; d_call: TRBD2; clone_size: few; v_call: TRBV6-5; cdr3_aa: CASQLAGVYNEQFF; cdr3_nt: TGTGCCAGCCAACTAGCGGGAGTTTACAATGAGCAGTTCTTC
j_call: TRBJ2-7; d_call: -; clone_size: few; v_call: TRBV2; cdr3_aa: CASSEYGGRNTYEQYF; cdr3_nt: TGTGCCAGCAGTGAATACGGCGGGCGGAACACCTACGAGCAGTACTTC